What follows are 27 T cell receptor beta chains derived from one specimen sequenced in a study of blood T cell repertoires in COVID-19. Produced via immunoSEQ multiplex PCR; TCRdb's table is partial and in-frame only. The table records under 300,000 clones, approximately 86% of them present only once. Sequenced: peripheral blood. Receptors originate from a man aged 55 to 70 who had recovered from COVID-19.

This clone was detected only once. The rearrangement uses TRBV5-1 and TRBJ2-3, with 7 positions matching TRBD1. CDR1 and CDR2 (germline): SGHRS, YFSETQ. The CDR3 loop spans 16 amino acids. Trimming removed 2 bases from V and 2 bases from J; junction bases left unmatched: 8. CDR3 DNA sequence: TGCGCCAGCAGCTTCGCCCGGGACAGAGACACAGATACGCAGTATTTT. This codes for CASSFARDRDTDTQYF.

The V and J genes are TRBV30 and TRBJ2-3; 7 nucleotides agree with TRBD2. The CDR3 runs 18 residues. CDR1 GTSNPN and CDR2 SVGIG come from the germline V gene (reference sequence). The V segment lost 5 bases and the J segment 0 bases; nucleotides outside the gene matches: 17. The CDR3 DNA is TGTGCCTGGTCCCCTAGCCGGGTACTAGCGTCCAGCACAGATACGCAGTATTTT. Protein product: CAWSPSRVLASSTDTQYF.

The chain has TRBV7-2 and TRBJ1-2; a weak D match, TRBD1 (5 bases). Germline V gene lookup returns CDR1 SGHTA and CDR2 FQGNSA. V was pared by 5 bases and J by 5 bases, with 9 bases between. The CDR3 consists of 12 residues. The CDR3 spells CASSPGDYGYTF. In DNA, the CDR3 is TGTGCCAGCAGCCCGGGGGATTATGGCTACACCTTC.

This chain links TRBV6-4 with TRBJ2-7, with TRBD2 matching 16 bases. V lost 0 bases and J lost 4; bases outside the gene matches: 6. Germline V gives CDR1 MRHNA, CDR2 SNTAGT. This CDR3 is 18 amino acids long. The CDR3 here is CASSDSLGLAGGLYEQYV. The DNA for the CDR3 is TGTGCCAGCAGTGACTCCCTGGGACTAGCGGGGGGGCTGTACGAGCAGTACGTC.

The rearrangement uses TRBV7-8 and TRBJ2-3; 8 bases agree with TRBD2. The length of the CDR3 is 18 residues. Trimming took 0 bases from V and 5 from J; bases not matched to a gene: 13. Germline V gene lookup returns CDR1 SGHVS and CDR2 FQNEAQ. The CDR3 coding sequence is TGTGCCAGCAGCTTAGCTGGGGCAGGCGGGGGGAGGTTAGATACGCAGTATTTT. Translation gives CASSLAGAGGGRLDTQYF.

The V gene is TRBV27, the J gene TRBJ2-4; D is ambiguous. Germline CDR1 reads MNHEY; CDR2 reads SMNVEV (reference sequence). The CDR3 consists of 15 residues. V gave up 2 bases and J gave up 5 bases, with 13 bases separating them. CDR3 bases: TGTGCCAGCAGTTTACGCTGGCATACGCAAAACATTCAGTACTTC. As protein: CASSLRWHTQNIQYF.

The V and J genes are TRBV27 and TRBJ2-3, with D perhaps matching TRBD1 (5 bases). This CDR3 has 15 amino acids. Trimming took 7 bases from V and 6 from J, leaving 20 bases between them. CDR1 is MNHEY, CDR2 SMNVEV, per germline (reference sequence). Here the CDR3 DNA reads TGTGCCAGCACCCAGATATTAGGGGCGGAGGATACGCAGTATTTT. Translated, it gives CASTQILGAEDTQYF.

The sample holds a few counts of this clone. This rearrangement joins TRBV6-5 to TRBJ1-6; D is possibly TRBD1 (5 bases). Germline V gene data show CDR1 as MNHEY and CDR2 as SVGAGI. This CDR3 spans 14 amino acids. V was clipped by 2 bases and J by 5 bases, with 7 bases between them. CDR3 nucleotide sequence: TGTGCCAGCAGTTACGGGGGGAATAATTCACCCCTCCACTTT. The encoded protein is CASSYGGNNSPLHF.

The chain employs TRBV18 and TRBJ2-2; D ambiguous. CDR1 and CDR2 (germline): KGHSH, LQKENI. The CDR3 runs 15 residues. The V and J ends lost 4 bases and 3 bases respectively, with 12 bases between them. The CDR3 region is CASSLLRSDTGELFF. DNA for the CDR3: TGTGCCAGCTCACTTCTCCGGTCGGACACCGGGGAGCTGTTTTTT.

This clone was detected only once. The chain is built from TRBV5-1 and TRBJ2-5, with D perhaps TRBD2 (6 bases). CDR3 length: 13 amino acids. Trimming pared 0 bases from V and 5 bases from J, leaving 8 bases between. Germline CDR1 and CDR2: SGHRS and YFSETQ. The CDR3 here is CASSLDREETQYF. The CDR3 DNA follows: TGCGCCAGCAGCTTGGACCGGGAGGAGACCCAGTACTTC.

This clone was picked up one time. The chain uses TRBV5-6 and TRBJ1-1; D perhaps matches TRBD1 (5 bases). The CDR3 totals 14 residues. The V gene lost 4 bases and the J gene lost 5 bases, with 15 bases spanning the gap. The germline gives CDR1 SGHDT, CDR2 YYEEEE. The CDR3 loop is CASSLGGGRTEAFF. CDR3 in DNA: TGTGCCAGCAGCCTCGGCGGGGGGAGAACTGAAGCTTTCTTT.

This chain uses TRBV6-5 with TRBJ2-5; perhaps TRBD2 as D (5 bases). This CDR3 spans 13 amino acids. Trimming took off 6 bases at V and 0 bases at J, with 8 bases between the two ends. Germline V gene data show CDR1 as MNHEY and CDR2 as SVGAGI. CDR3 amino acids: CASRPGNQETQYF. Written as DNA, the CDR3 is TGTGCCAGCAGGCCGGGAAACCAAGAGACCCAGTACTTC.

The rearrangement links TRBV5-1 to TRBJ1-6, with 9 bases fitting TRBD1. There are 15 residues in the CDR3. CDR1 is SGHRS, CDR2 YFSETQ, per germline. J lost 9 bases, V lost 3 bases, and 7 bases had no gene match. The CDR3 DNA reads TGCGCCAGCAGCTCCCGGACAGGGGCCGGTTCACCCCTCCACTTT. This codes for CASSSRTGAGSPLHF.

V and J are TRBV5-5 and TRBJ1-6; 8 bases fit TRBD1. CDR1 SGHKS and CDR2 YYEKEE come from the germline V gene (reference sequence). With 4 bases clipped from V and 4 bases from J, the junction kept 7 bases outside the gene matches. The CDR3 is 16 amino acids. As DNA, the CDR3 is TGTGCCAGCAGCCTTTGGACAGGGCGTTATAATTCACCCCTCCACTTT. Protein product: CASSLWTGRYNSPLHF.

V and J are TRBV11-3 and TRBJ2-3, with TRBD2 identical over 10 bases. Germline V gene lookup returns CDR1 SGHNT and CDR2 YENEEA. The CDR3 runs to 15 residues. The V gene end was trimmed by 2 bases and the J gene end by 5 bases; junction bases not matched to a gene: 4. DNA of the CDR3: TGTGCCAGCAGCTTATACACTAGCGGGGAAGATACGCAGTATTTT. Translation gives CASSLYTSGEDTQYF. Supplemented by reference TRBV11-3 and TRBJ2-3, the full variable domain reads EAGVVQSPRYKIIEKKQPVAFWCNPISGHNTLYWYLQNLGQGPELLIRYENEEAVDDSQLPKDRFSAERLKGVDSTLKIQPAELGDSAVYLCASSLYTSGEDTQYFGPGTRLTVL.

The V and J genes are TRBV21-1 and TRBJ2-1; the DNA was not compared with TRBD1, the D call given in the table. TRBV21-1 is designated a pseudogene. The CDR3 length is 13 residues. CDR3: CASSHSSYNEQFF. CDR3 sequence (DNA): TGTGCCAGCTCGCACAGCTCCTACAATGAGCAGTTCTTC.

The chain recombines TRBV5-4 with TRBJ2-6; TRBD1 is a possible D gene (5 bases). Germline values: CDR1 SGHNT, CDR2 YYREEE (reference sequence). The CDR3 sequence is 17 residues long. The germline V and J ends were trimmed by 2 bases and 0 bases, with 12 bases remaining between them. The CDR3 coding sequence is TGTGCCAGCAGCTTATGGACCCAGGGCTCTGGGGCCAACGTCCTGACTTTC. This translates into CASSLWTQGSGANVLTF.

The chain couples TRBV27 to TRBJ1-2; D call uncertain. The CDR3 sequence is 15 residues long. CDR1 and CDR2 (germline): MNHEY, SMNVEV (reference sequence). The V end was cut by 4 bases, the J end by 0 bases, with 12 bases between. As DNA, the CDR3 is TGTGCCAGCAGTTCGTCAGCGTCAGCTAACTATGGCTACACCTTC. Its translation is CASSSSASANYGYTF.

V gene TRBV5-8 combines with J gene TRBJ2-3; unclear D gene. The CDR3 contains 15 residues. Germline CDR1 is SGHTS and CDR2 is YDEGEE. Trimming took 1 base from V and 6 from J, leaving 15 bases between them. In nucleotides, the CDR3 is TGTGCCAGCAGCTTGCCGGAGTTCTCTGGGGATACGCAGTATTTT. Protein product: CASSLPEFSGDTQYF.

The genes are TRBV19 and TRBJ1-1; 7 nucleotides align to TRBD1. The CDR3 contains 15 residues. The J segment lost 1 base and the V segment lost 7 bases, leaving 9 bases of the junction unmatched. Germline CDR1 LNHDA, CDR2 SQIVND (reference sequence). In nucleotides, the CDR3 is TGTGCCAGTATCGTCTCCGACAGGGCGAACACTGAAGCTTTCTTT. Its protein is CASIVSDRANTEAFF.

V and J are TRBV24-1 and TRBJ1-2; D call uncertain. Trimming took 0 bases from V and 7 from J, leaving 5 bases between them. Germline CDR1 reads KGHDR; CDR2 reads SFDVKD. The CDR3 runs 12 residues. CDR3: CATSDLTSGYTF. The CDR3 DNA reads as TGTGCCACCAGTGATTTGACGAGTGGCTACACCTTC.

CDR3 sequence (DNA): TGTGCCAGCAGCTTAGGCGGGGGGACCTCCTACAATGAGCAGTTCTTC. Its translation is CASSLGGGTSYNEQFF. This rearrangement joins TRBV7-6 to TRBJ2-1; 8 positions agree with TRBD2. The CDR3 runs to 16 residues. V lost 1 base to trimming and J lost 0 bases; unmatched junction nucleotides: 2. CDR1 SGHVS and CDR2 FNYEAQ come from the germline V gene.

V and J are TRBV6-5 and TRBJ1-2; a possible D gene is TRBD1 (5 bases). CDR3 length equals 15 residues. Trimming stripped 5 bases from V and 4 bases from J, with 17 bases between. Germline assignment: CDR1 MNHEY and CDR2 SVGAGI. The chain's CDR3 is CASSTLPGQGYGYTF. CDR3 sequence (DNA): TGTGCCAGCAGTACCCTCCCGGGTCAGGGCTATGGCTACACCTTC.

This rearrangement joins TRBV5-1 to TRBJ1-6; weak D call: TRBD1 (6 bases). V dropped 2 bases and J dropped 10 bases, with 19 bases sitting between them. The CDR3 has 16 amino acids. The germline gives CDR1 SGHRS, CDR2 YFSETQ. CDR3 loop: CASSLLPGDGNSPLHF. For the CDR3, the DNA is TGCGCCAGCAGCTTACTCCCAGGGGACGGAAACTCACCCCTCCACTTT. The entire variable domain, with the rest obtained from reference TRBV5-1 and TRBJ1-6, is as follows: KAGVTQTPRYLIKTRGQQVTLSCSPISGHRSVSWYQQTPGQGLQFLFEYFSETQRNKGNFPGRFSGRQFSNSRSEMNVSTLELGDSALYLCASSLLPGDGNSPLHFGNGTRLTVT.

The CDR3 loop reads CASSVEGLSGNTIYF. For the CDR3, the DNA is TGTGCCAGCAGCGTCGAGGGCCTGTCTGGAAACACCATATATTTT. The chain uses TRBV9 and TRBJ1-3; no clear D gene. Deletions cut 2 bases from V and 1 base from J, with 10 bases between. This CDR3 spans 15 amino acids. Germline V gene sequence: CDR1 SGDLS, CDR2 YYNGEE.

V is TRBV3-1 (or the pseudogene TRBV3-2) and J is TRBJ1-1; D is unclear. Trimming pared 7 bases from V and 2 bases from J, leaving 11 bases between. The germline V gene has CDR1 LGHDT and CDR2 YNNKEL (reference sequence). The CDR3 runs to 13 residues. CDR3 sequence (DNA): TGTGCCAGCATTGGAGCGAGAAACACTGAAGCTTTCTTT. Protein product: CASIGARNTEAFF.

This clone was observed once. Here the CDR3 reads CAISESIRAGAPDTQYF. The CDR3 coding sequence is TGTGCCATCAGTGAGTCGATAAGGGCGGGGGCCCCAGATACGCAGTATTTT. The chain combines TRBV10-3 with TRBJ2-3; a possible D gene is TRBD2 (7 bases). The CDR3 is made up of 17 amino acids. The germline V and J ends were trimmed by 0 bases and 4 bases, with 17 bases remaining between them. Germline V lookup: CDR1 ENHRY, CDR2 SYGVKD.